This T cell receptor (beta chain) was profiled in a study of CDR3 diversity in severe acne. The length of the CDR3 is 13 residues. Between the trimmed V and J ends, which lost 1 base and 5 bases, there was a span of 6 bases. TCRdb recomputed calls from the PCR reads with MiXCR, one row per CDR3 protein. The repertoire holds over 85,000 distinct CDR3 sequences, with roughly 51% as singletons. Sequenced material: blood. The sequence came from a male donor with acne. This sequence joins TRBV12-3 or TRBV12-4 and TRBJ1-5; D gene ambiguous. CDR3 coding DNA: TGTGCCAGCAGTTTAGACAGCTATCAGCCCCAGCATTTT. This translates into CASSLDSYQPQHF.